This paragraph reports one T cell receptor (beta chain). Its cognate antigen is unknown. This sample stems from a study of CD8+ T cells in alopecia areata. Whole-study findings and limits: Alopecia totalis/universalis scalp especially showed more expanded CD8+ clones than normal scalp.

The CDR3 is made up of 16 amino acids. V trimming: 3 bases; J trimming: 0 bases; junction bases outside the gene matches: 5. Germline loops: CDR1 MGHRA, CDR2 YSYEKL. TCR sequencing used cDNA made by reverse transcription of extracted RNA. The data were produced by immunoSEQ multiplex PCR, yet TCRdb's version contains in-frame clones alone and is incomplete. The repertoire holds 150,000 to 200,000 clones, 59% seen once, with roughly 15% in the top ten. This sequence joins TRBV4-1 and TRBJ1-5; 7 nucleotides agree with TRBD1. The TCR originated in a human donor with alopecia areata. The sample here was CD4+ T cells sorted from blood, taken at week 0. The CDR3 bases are TGCGCCAGCAGCCATGGGACAGAATATAGCAATCAGCCCCAGCATTTT. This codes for CASSHGTEYSNQPQHF.